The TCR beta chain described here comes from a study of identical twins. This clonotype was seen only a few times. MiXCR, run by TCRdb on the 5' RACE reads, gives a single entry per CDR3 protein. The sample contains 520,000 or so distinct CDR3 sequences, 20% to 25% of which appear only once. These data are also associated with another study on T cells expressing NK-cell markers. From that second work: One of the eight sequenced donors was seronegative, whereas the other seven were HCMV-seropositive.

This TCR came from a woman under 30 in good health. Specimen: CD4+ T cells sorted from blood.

The CDR3 DNA sequence: TGCAGTGCCCGCCGGGACACCTACACTGAAGCTTTCTTT. As protein: CSARRDTYTEAFF. This chain connects TRBV20-1 to TRBJ1-1; D perhaps matches TRBD1 (6 bases). V shed 6 bases and J shed 3 bases, with 14 bases lying between them. The CDR3 is 13 residues long. Germline-derived CDR1 and CDR2 are DFQATT and SNEGSKA (reference sequence).